The clone carrying this T cell receptor beta chain was observed a few times. The antigen is unknown. The source of the sample is a study of T cells in Graves' hyperthyroidism and ophthalmopathy. Findings of the study overall: Researchers report that a 13 V-J model separated ophthalmopathy from stable hyperthyroidism.

Amplification of TCR beta CDR3 regions was performed using RNA transcripts as template. The HTBI primer set drove a first-round RT-PCR of the TCR CDR3. From the multiplex PCR reads, TCRdb called clonotypes with MiXCR, one entry per CDR3 protein. The data show about 580,000 distinct CDR3 sequences, over 11% seen once. The source is a woman younger than 45 with Graves' hyperthyroidism that later progressed to Graves' ophthalmopathy. Input material: blood.

DNA of the CDR3: TGCAGCGCTAAAGGGTCTGGGGCCAACGTCCTGACTTTC. Translating it yields CSAKGSGANVLTF. The chain has TRBV29-1 and TRBJ2-6; D is unresolved. In germline, CDR1 is SQVTM, CDR2 ANQGSEA. The CDR3 sequence is 13 residues long. Trimming removed 7 bases at V and 1 base at J, with 8 bases between.